This T cell receptor beta chain was captured in a study of metastatic and nonmetastatic thyroid tumors. Per the original methods: A classifier of distant metastasis in papillary thyroid cancer was built from CDR3 differences (across clinicopathological groups). MiXCR re-clonotyped the PCR reads for TCRdb. These V and J calls originate from TCRdb's pipeline instead of the authors' own analysis. Counted here are 23,000 or so clones, 10% to 15% occurring once; the ten biggest clones make up approximately 17%. V was clipped by 4 bases and J by 7 bases, with 11 bases between them. The CDR3 covers 14 residues. Germline V lookup: CDR1 MNHEY, CDR2 SVGAGI. Patients underwent thyroid surgery, and none had received any treatment before it.

The receptor comes from a female donor with papillary thyroid cancer or a benign thyroid nodule (not recorded which). Some clones in this sample may be carry-over from other donors' samples. Input material: blood. V gene TRBV6-5 combines with J gene TRBJ1-6; the D is unclear. CDR3 region: CASSSFSRNSPLHF. CDR3 in DNA: TGTGCCAGCAGTTCCTTTTCGAGAAATTCACCCCTCCACTTT.